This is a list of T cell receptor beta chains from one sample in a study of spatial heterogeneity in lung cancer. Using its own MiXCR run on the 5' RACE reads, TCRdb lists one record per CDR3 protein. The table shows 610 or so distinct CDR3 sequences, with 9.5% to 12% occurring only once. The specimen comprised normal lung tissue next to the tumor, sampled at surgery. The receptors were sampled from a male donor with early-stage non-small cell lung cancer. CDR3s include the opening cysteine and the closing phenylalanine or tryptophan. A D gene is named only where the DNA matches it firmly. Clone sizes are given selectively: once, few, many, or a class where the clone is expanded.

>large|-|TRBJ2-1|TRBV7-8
TGTGCCAGCAGCCTCTGGAGAGGGGGATACAATGAGCAGTTCTTC
CASSLWRGGYNEQFF
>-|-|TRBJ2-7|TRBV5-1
TGCGCCAGCAGCTTGGCCCCGACAGAGAACTACGAGCAGTACTTC
CASSLAPTENYEQYF
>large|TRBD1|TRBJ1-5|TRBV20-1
TGCAGTGCTAGAGTTCCCTCCGGGACAGGGACCAATCAGCCCCAGCATTTT
CSARVPSGTGTNQPQHF
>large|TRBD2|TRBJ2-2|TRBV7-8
TGTGCCAGCAGCTGGGGACGGACTAGCGGAGGAACCGGGGAGCTGTTTTTT
CASSWGRTSGGTGELFF
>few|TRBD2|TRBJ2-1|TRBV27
TGTGCCAGCAGTTACACCGCCGGGACTACGCCTTACAATGAGCAGTTCTTC
CASSYTAGTTPYNEQFF
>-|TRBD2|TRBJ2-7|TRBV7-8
TGTGCCAGCAGATCGAGCGGGAGGGCCTACGAGCAGTACTTC
CASRSSGRAYEQYF
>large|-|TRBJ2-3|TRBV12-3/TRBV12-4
TGTGCCAGCAGGACACTCGGAATCACAGATACGCAGTATTTT
CASRTLGITDTQYF
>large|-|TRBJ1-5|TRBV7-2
TGTGCCAGCAGTACCGGGACCGGGCAAAATCAGCCCCAGCATTTT
CASSTGTGQNQPQHF
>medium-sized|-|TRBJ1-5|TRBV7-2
TGTGCCAGCAGCCCGACAGTTAATCAGCCCCAGCATTTT
CASSPTVNQPQHF
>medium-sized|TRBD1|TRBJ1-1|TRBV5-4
TGTGCCAGCAGCCTGGGACAGGCGAACACTGAAGCTTTCTTT
CASSLGQANTEAFF
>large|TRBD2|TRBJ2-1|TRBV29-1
TGCAGCGTTCCGACTAGCGGGAACTACAATGAGCAGTTCTTC
CSVPTSGNYNEQFF
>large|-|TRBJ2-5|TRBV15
TGTGCCACCAGCAGAGGTGAAGACAGGAGACAAGAGACCCAGTACTTC
CATSRGEDRRQETQYF
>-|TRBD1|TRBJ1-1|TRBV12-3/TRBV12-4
TGTGCCAGCAGCTTAACAACAGGGGCAGCTTTCTTT
CASSLTTGAAFF
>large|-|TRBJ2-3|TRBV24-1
TGTGCCACCAGTACCCGGGCCGAAAGAGCAGATACGCAGTATTTT
CATSTRAERADTQYF
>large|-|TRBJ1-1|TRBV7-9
TGTGCCAGCAGCTTAGGTAGTTTGAACACTGAAGCTTTCTTT
CASSLGSLNTEAFF
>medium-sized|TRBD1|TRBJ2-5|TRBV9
TGTGCCAGCAACTTACAGGGGGCAATGGGAGAGACCCAGTACTTC
CASNLQGAMGETQYF
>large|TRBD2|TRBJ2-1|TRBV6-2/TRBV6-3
TGTGCCAGCAGTTCAACTAGCGCCTACAATGAGCAGTTCTTC
CASSSTSAYNEQFF
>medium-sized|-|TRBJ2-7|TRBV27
TGTGCCAGCGGGGTATCCTACGAGCAGTACTTC
CASGVSYEQYF
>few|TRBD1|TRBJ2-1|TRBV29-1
TGCAGCGTTGAGTACAGGGGGACGGGTGAGCAGTTCTTC
CSVEYRGTGEQFF
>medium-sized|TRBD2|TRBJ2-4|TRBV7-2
TGTGCCAGCAGCTTCCCCCCTAGCGGGCGAGCCAAAAACATTCAGTACTTC
CASSFPPSGRAKNIQYF
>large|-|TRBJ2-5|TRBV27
TGTGCCAGCAGTTTAGTCCCCAGGCCTGAGCAAGAGACCCAGTACTTC
CASSLVPRPEQETQYF
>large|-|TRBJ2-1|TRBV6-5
TGTGCCAGCAGCCCACAGGGAGGCCCCTACAATGAGCAGTTCTTC
CASSPQGGPYNEQFF
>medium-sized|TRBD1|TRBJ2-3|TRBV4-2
TGTGCCAGCAGCCGGGACAGGGGGCCAGATACGCAGTATTTT
CASSRDRGPDTQYF
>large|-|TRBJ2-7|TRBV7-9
TGTGCCAGCAGCTTAGTTACAGGGGGGGCCTACGAGCAGTACTTC
CASSLVTGGAYEQYF
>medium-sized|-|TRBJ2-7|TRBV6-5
TGTGCCAGCAGCTCCCATCCTCGAGGTCCGCTCTCCTACGAGCAGTACTTC
CASSSHPRGPLSYEQYF
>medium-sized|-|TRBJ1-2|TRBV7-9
TGTGCCAGCAACCAAACCCCGGACTATGGCTACACCTTC
CASNQTPDYGYTF
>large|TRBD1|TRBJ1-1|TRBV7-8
TGTGCCAGCAGCACCCAGACAGGGTCCACTGAAGCTTTCTTT
CASSTQTGSTEAFF
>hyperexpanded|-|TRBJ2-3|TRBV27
TGTGCCACCAACAGGCCAGATACGCAGTATTTT
CATNRPDTQYF
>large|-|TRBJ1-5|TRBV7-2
TGTTCCAGCAGCTTAAGTAGCAATCAGCCCCAGCATTTT
CSSSLSSNQPQHF
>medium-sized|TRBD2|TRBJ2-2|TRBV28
TGTGCCAGCAGTTCCCGACTAGCGGGAAAGGCCGGGGAGCTGTTTTTT
CASSSRLAGKAGELFF
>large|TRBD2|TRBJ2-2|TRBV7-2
TGTGCCAGCAGCTTAGAGGTGTTCGGCGGGAGGGGGGACACCGGGGAGCTGTTTTTT
CASSLEVFGGRGDTGELFF